Each of the 23 T cell receptor beta chains below was sequenced from the same sample in a study of graft-versus-host responses after intestinal transplantation. Method: immunoSEQ multiplex PCR; TCRdb's copy keeps in-frame clones and lacks some. The sample lists roughly 120,000 clones, 85% to 95% seen once, with around 3% in the top ten. What these receptors recognize is not known. The specimen comprised unstimulated CD8+ T cells sorted from spleen or lymph node cells, sampled before intestinal transplant. The receptors derive from a human donor who received an intestinal transplant.

CDR3 in DNA: TGTGCCAGCAGCTCGAGGACAGCCTACGAGCAGTACTTC. As protein: CASSSRTAYEQYF. The chain is built from TRBV2 and TRBJ2-7, with TRBD1 as a possible D gene (6 bases). V was pared by 6 bases and J by 2 bases, with 11 bases between. Looked up from germline, CDR1 is SNHLY and CDR2 is FYNNEI. The CDR3 is 13 amino acids. The full variable domain, its missing parts supplied by reference TRBV2 and TRBJ2-7, is EPEVTQTPSHQVTQMGQEVILRCVPISNHLYFYWYRQILGQKVEFLVSFYNNEISEKSEIFDDQFSVERPDGSNFTLKIRSTKLEDSAMYFCASSSRTAYEQYFGPGTRLTVT.

V and J are TRBV5-8 and TRBJ2-7, with D possibly being TRBD2 (6 bases). Germline loops: CDR1 SGHTS, CDR2 YDEGEE. Trimming left V 2 bases short and J 2 bases short, with 11 bases between. CDR3 length: 14 amino acids. The CDR3 DNA is TGTGCCAGCAGCTTCGGCGGGACTGCCTACGAGCAGTACTTC. This codes for CASSFGGTAYEQYF.

The rearrangement uses TRBV7-3 and TRBJ2-1, with 14 bases aligning to TRBD2. CDR1 SGHTA and CDR2 FQGTGA come from the germline V gene. Trimming took 5 bases from V and 3 from J; bases not matched to a gene: 3. The CDR3 spans 16 residues. In nucleotides, the CDR3 is TGTGCCAGCAGCACCGGGACTAGCGGGAGCTACAATGAGCAGTTCTTC. This sequence encodes CASSTGTSGSYNEQFF.

The CDR3 DNA reads as TGTGCCAGCAGCTTACGCCCCACAGGGGAGTACCAAGAGACCCAGTACTTC. Protein product: CASSLRPTGEYQETQYF. The chain is built from TRBV13 and TRBJ2-5, with 7 bases fitting TRBD1. Looked up from germline, CDR1 is PRHDT and CDR2 is FYEKMQ (reference sequence). The ends lost 2 bases at V and 0 bases at J; junction bases unmatched: 9. The CDR3 spans 17 residues. Supplemented by reference TRBV13 and TRBJ2-5, the full variable domain reads AAGVIQSPRHLIKEKRETATLKCYPIPRHDTVYWYQQGPGQDPQFLISFYEKMQSDKGSIPDRFSAQQFSDYHSELNMSSLELGDSALYFCASSLRPTGEYQETQYFGPGTRLLVL.

The sample holds a few counts of this clone. The chain carries TRBV9 and TRBJ2-5; tentatively, D is TRBD2 (6 bases). The J call may be in error: the DNA end matches TRBJ2-7 better. Germline V gene data show CDR1 as SGDLS and CDR2 as YYNGEE. CDR3 size: 15 residues. CDR3 nucleotides: TGTGCCAGCAGCGTAGGGGCGGGATCTAACTACGAGCAGTACTTC. Amino acid sequence: CASSVGAGSNYEQYF.

V usage is TRBV29-1 and J usage is TRBJ1-1; no clear D gene. V gave up 2 bases and J gave up 2 bases, with 9 bases separating them. This CDR3 is built from 13 residues. The germline gives CDR1 SQVTM, CDR2 ANQGSEA. CDR3 DNA: TGCAGCGTTGAACGTCGGGAAAACACTGAAGCTTTCTTT. It specifies CSVERRENTEAFF.

This sequence joins TRBV12-2 and TRBJ1-3. TRBV12-2 is assigned pseudogene status. The CDR3 has 13 amino acids. CDR3 DNA: TGTGCAGACCGGGGGAAGGCTGGAAACACCATATATTTT. As protein: CADRGKAGNTIYF.

CDR3 in amino acids: CASTDGLNSGNTIYF. Written as DNA, the CDR3 is TGTGCCAGCACCGACGGACTGAACTCTGGAAACACCATATATTTT. J is TRBJ1-3 and V is TRBV28; D unresolved. The CDR3 covers 15 residues. Germline loops: CDR1 MDHEN, CDR2 SYDVKM. Trimming stripped 7 bases from V and 0 bases from J, with 13 bases between.

CDR3 coding DNA: TGTGCCAGCAGTGTACTCCGGGACACTTACTACGAGCAGTACTTC. Translated: CASSVLRDTYYEQYF. The rearrangement joins TRBV28 to TRBJ2-7, with D possibly TRBD1 on 6 matching bases. V lost 5 bases to trimming and J lost 3 bases, with 17 bases between them. Germline assignment: CDR1 MDHEN and CDR2 SYDVKM. This CDR3 spans 15 amino acids.

The J gene is TRBJ2-3, the V gene TRBV5-1; D is ambiguous. This CDR3 is built from 16 residues. Trimming removed 2 bases from V and 0 bases from J, with 13 bases in between. Germline V gives CDR1 SGHRS, CDR2 YFSETQ. The DNA of the CDR3 is TGCGCCAGCAGCTTCTTTGGGATTTCCAGCACAGATACGCAGTATTTT. Translation gives CASSFFGISSTDTQYF.

This sequence joins TRBV6-1 and TRBJ2-7; 11 nucleotides line up with TRBD1. This CDR3 comprises 14 residues. In germline, CDR1 is MNHNS, CDR2 SASEGT. Germline trimming cut 7 bases from V and 2 bases from J; bases unmatched to any gene: 4. CDR3 in amino acids: CASTAGQGAYEQYF. The DNA of the CDR3 is TGTGCCAGCACCGCGGGACAGGGGGCCTACGAGCAGTACTTC.

CDR3 in DNA: TGTGCCAGCAGCAAGCTCTCGAGTAACTATGGCTACACCTTC. Translating it yields CASSKLSSNYGYTF. V usage is TRBV21-1 and J usage is TRBJ1-2. TRBV21-1 is a recognized pseudogene. CDR3 size: 14 residues.

The chain has TRBV21-1 and TRBJ2-1; the table assigns TRBD2, which was not confirmed against the DNA. TRBV21-1 is a known pseudogene. The CDR3 has 14 residues. The CDR3 DNA is TGTGCCAGCAGCAAAGGCTCTAGCTACAATGAGCAGTTCTTC. Translated: CASSKGSSYNEQFF.

A note on this clone: Other DNA sequences in this sample translate to the same CDR3. The chain uses TRBV6-5 and TRBJ1-2; D is undetermined. V dropped 2 bases and J dropped 11 bases, with 21 bases sitting between them. The CDR3 has 15 residues. The germline gives CDR1 MNHEY, CDR2 SVGAGI. CDR3 amino acids: CASSYAHFGPSGYTF. In DNA, the CDR3 is TGTGCCAGCAGTTACGCTCACTTTGGACCTTCGGGTTACACCTTC.

The rearrangement uses TRBV4-1 and TRBJ2-7; TRBD2 might be the D (5 bases). The germline V gene encodes CDR1 MGHRA and CDR2 YSYEKL. Trimming pared 1 base from V and 4 bases from J, leaving 17 bases between. The CDR3 length is 16 residues. The CDR3: CASSQVGSLGEYEQYF. CDR3 DNA: TGCGCCAGCAGCCAAGTGGGCTCCCTGGGAGAGTACGAGCAGTACTTC.

The V and J genes are TRBV28 and TRBJ2-7; D remains unclear. Germline V gives CDR1 MDHEN, CDR2 SYDVKM. The CDR3 is 14 amino acids. V dropped 10 bases and J dropped 2 bases, with 18 bases sitting between them. The CDR3: CATTQPSDTYEQYF. CDR3 bases: TGTGCCACAACTCAGCCGAGCGATACCTACGAGCAGTACTTC.

The rearrangement uses TRBV6-1 and TRBJ2-7, with D possibly being TRBD2 (5 bases). This CDR3 has 16 residues. Germline-derived CDR1 and CDR2 are MNHNS and SASEGT. V lost 2 bases, J lost 2 bases, and 16 bases lay in between. CDR3 DNA: TGTGCCAGCAGTGAAATATCAGGAAGACTAACCTACGAGCAGTACTTC. Translated, it gives CASSEISGRLTYEQYF.

The chain links TRBV6-5 to TRBJ2-2; the match to TRBD1 covers 7 bases. The CDR3 is made up of 14 amino acids. The germline gives CDR1 MNHEY, CDR2 SVGAGI. V trimming: 0 bases; J trimming: 7 bases; junction bases outside the gene matches: 2. The chain's CDR3 is CASSYSGQFGELFF. The CDR3, as DNA: TGTGCCAGCAGTTACTCGGGACAGTTCGGGGAGCTGTTTTTT.

The J gene is TRBJ2-7, the V gene TRBV7-8; D is undetermined. Germline V CDR1 and CDR2: SGHVS, FQNEAQ. This CDR3 region has 14 residues. Trimming pared 0 bases from V and 3 bases from J, leaving 9 bases between. The CDR3 sequence: CASSLAQLNYEQYF. CDR3 in DNA: TGTGCCAGCAGCTTAGCGCAACTAAACTACGAGCAGTACTTC.

This sequence joins TRBV4-3 and TRBJ2-1; D gene unclear. The V end was cut by 4 bases, the J end by 6 bases, with 13 bases between. This CDR3 is built from 14 residues. Germline CDR1 is LGHNA and CDR2 is YSLEER. The CDR3 DNA reads TGCGCCAGCAGCCCCCGAACGAACGGCAATGAGCAGTTCTTC. It is translated as CASSPRTNGNEQFF.

The chain links TRBV4-3 to TRBJ2-7, with TRBD2 identical over 7 bases. This CDR3 region has 15 residues. Unmatched junction bases numbered 3, after V lost 0 bases and J lost 1 base. The germline V gene has CDR1 LGHNA and CDR2 YSLEER. The CDR3 DNA follows: TGCGCCAGCAGCCAAGATCGGGGAGGGTCCTACGAGCAGTACTTC. This codes for CASSQDRGGSYEQYF.

The chain employs TRBV25-1 and TRBJ1-5, with no clear D. CDR1 is MGHDK and CDR2 is SYGVNS in the germline V gene. Trimming took 7 bases from V and 0 from J, leaving 10 bases between them. The CDR3 loop spans 14 amino acids. The CDR3 DNA reads TGTGCCAGCACCGCAGGAGATAGCAATCAGCCCCAGCATTTT. Amino acid sequence: CASTAGDSNQPQHF.

This chain uses TRBV19 with TRBJ2-7; 7 positions match TRBD1. This CDR3 is built from 13 residues. V lost 3 bases and J lost 3; bases outside the gene matches: 2. CDR1 and CDR2 from the germline V gene are LNHDA and SQIVND (reference sequence). CDR3 in DNA: TGTGCCAGTAGTATGGCAGGGGGCTACGAGCAGTACTTC. This translates into CASSMAGGYEQYF.